The entry below describes one TCR beta chain. Repertoires were generated with immunoSEQ multiplex PCR, while TCRdb's copy carries only in-frame clones and drops some. The sample holds about 380,000 clones, 85% to 95% seen once. CDR3 length: 15 amino acids. Germline V CDR1 and CDR2: ENHRY, SYGVKD. V lost 8 bases to trimming and J lost 5 bases, with 20 bases between them. The entry originates in a study of shared T cell receptors in the human thymus. This chain joins TRBV10-3 and TRBJ2-3, with D tentatively TRBD2 (6 bases). The TCR was taken from a human donor. The source material was thymocytes. The DNA for the CDR3 is TGTGCCATCGGGGACCCGGGGGACCAGGGAGATACGCAGTATTTT. Its translation is CAIGDPGDQGDTQYF.